The TCR beta chain described here comes from a study of blood T cells in healthy people across ages. CDR3 length: 15 amino acids. V dropped 3 bases and J dropped 2 bases, with 12 bases sitting between them. Roughly 10 milliliters of peripheral blood were drawn from each donor. Findings of the study overall: Among long-lived donors, naive CD4+ cells were more numerous and diversity higher than in aged donors.

Worth noting for this clonotype: Its cognate antigen is unknown.

Alongside a J-beta primer mix, a sample-barcoded 5' primer served in a second PCR lasting about 7 to 11 cycles. Carrying 12 random nucleotides, a template-switch adaptor labeled each individual cDNA molecule. Via MiXCR, TCRdb re-called the 5' RACE reads, giving one row per CDR3 protein. Of about 970,000 distinct CDR3 sequences listed, about 53% are singletons. The genes are TRBV12-3 or TRBV12-4 and TRBJ2-3; D unresolved. Sequencing was performed on blood. This TCR came from a woman aged 55-70 years in good health. This chain's CDR3 is CASSLFSSNTDTQYF. CDR3 nucleotides: TGTGCCAGCAGTTTGTTCTCGTCGAACACAGATACGCAGTATTTT.